The text below deals with one TCR beta chain. Antigen specificity is unknown. This sample is part of a study of OX40 agonist ivuxolimab in advanced cancers. Study as a whole: Ivuxolimab, an agonistic anti-OX40 (CD134) antibody, was given to patients. Study outcomes and limitations: More expanded clones were seen, on average, in CD8+ T cells than in CD4+. Antigen specificity was not determined for the expanded peripheral T cells. With doses of 0.1 to 3.0 mg/kg, CD4+ and CD8+ blood T cells had undergone clonal expansion by week 6.

Trimming took 0 bases from V and 6 from J; bases not matched to a gene: 8. Germline lookup yields CDR1 SGDLS and CDR2 YYNGEE. This CDR3 comprises 16 residues. Some clones are missing from TCRdb's copy, which holds only in-frame ones; the method was immunoSEQ multiplex PCR. The data hold more than 95,000 clones, with less than 95% observed a single time. The clonotype originates from an adult with an advanced solid tumor such as melanoma, head and neck, liver or kidney cancer. Sequenced material: CD4+ or CD8+ T cells sorted from blood, taken in a trial of the OX40 agonist ivuxolimab. The chain is built from TRBV9 and TRBJ2-1; TRBD2 matches at 8 bases. This chain's CDR3 is CASSVAAGEWGNEQFF. DNA for the CDR3: TGTGCCAGCAGCGTAGCAGCGGGAGAGTGGGGCAATGAGCAGTTCTTC. The entire variable domain, with the rest obtained from reference TRBV9 and TRBJ2-1, is as follows: DSGVTQTPKHLITATGQRVTLRCSPRSGDLSVYWYQQSLDQGLQFLIQYYNGEERAKGNILERFSAQQFPDLHSELNLSSLELGDSALYFCASSVAAGEWGNEQFFGPGTRLTVL.